Shown below are 31 T cell receptor beta chains from a single sample sequenced in a study of T cells expressing NK-cell markers. One entry per CDR3 protein, without DNA, is what TCRdb gives after re-calling the 5' RACE reads. The sample has 500,000 to 700,000 distinct CDR3 sequences, and its top ten clones hold approximately 3.6%. The sample taken for sequencing was blood T cells: a sorted CD56 or NKG2C T cell subset, CD4+ or CD8+ T cells, or bulk PBMC T cells (not recorded which). These receptors were obtained from a man aged 18 to 30 in good health.

CDR3 amino acids: CASLRDRGYEQYF. V is TRBV6-6 and J is TRBJ2-7; TCRdb lists TRBD1, though no DNA is available to test this call. The germline gives CDR1 MNHNY, CDR2 SVGAGI (reference sequence). This CDR3 spans 13 amino acids.

The rearrangement uses TRBV4-1 and TRBJ2-1; without DNA, the TCRdb call of TRBD1 cannot be checked. This CDR3 spans 15 amino acids. Germline V lookup: CDR1 MGHRA, CDR2 YSYEKL. The CDR3 protein is CASSLSPGDRNEQFF.

The rearrangement uses TRBV4-2 and TRBJ2-3; with no DNA, the TCRdb D assignment of TRBD1 cannot be verified. Per germline, CDR1 LGHNA and CDR2 YNFKEQ. CDR3 length equals 15 residues. CDR3 residues: CASSQVHTGSDTQYF.

The gene calls are TRBV5-1 and TRBJ2-1; TCRdb calls TRBD2, which cannot be checked without DNA. CDR1 is SGHRS, CDR2 YFSETQ, per germline. The CDR3 sequence is 18 residues long. CDR3 region: CASSLGFLGSRGTGEQFF.

This chain joins TRBV12-3 or TRBV12-4 and TRBJ1-2; the D call of TRBD1 rests on TCRdb alone, since no DNA is present to check it. This CDR3 is built from 12 residues. CDR3 sequence reads: CASRSDRPLCTF.

The rearrangement uses TRBV5-4 and TRBJ2-1; no DNA is available, so the TRBD1 call from TCRdb remains unchecked. Germline V CDR1 and CDR2: SGHNT, YYREEE (reference sequence). The CDR3 totals 16 residues. CDR3 loop: CASSLSTGLSYNEQFF.

The chain is built from TRBV29-1 and TRBJ1-1; the D call of TRBD1 rests on TCRdb alone, since no DNA is present to check it. Germline V gene lookup returns CDR1 SQVTM and CDR2 ANQGSEA. The CDR3 runs to 12 residues. This CDR3 is CSVDSRGYEAFF.

The rearrangement uses TRBV7-8 and TRBJ2-1; TCRdb names TRBD1, which stays unverified in the absence of DNA. The germline V gene encodes CDR1 SGHVS and CDR2 FQNEAQ. The CDR3 runs to 17 residues. CDR3 sequence: CASSLMQQGAVGNEQFF.

The chain employs TRBV5-6 and TRBJ1-6. This CDR3 is 17 amino acids long. The germline V gene has CDR1 SGHDT and CDR2 YYEEEE. The CDR3 spells CASSLAHRAFLNSPLHF.

The rearrangement links TRBV25-1 to TRBJ2-1. CDR1 MGHDK and CDR2 SYGVNS come from the germline V gene. The CDR3 covers 12 residues. Here the CDR3 reads CASNGVGDEQFF.

V and J are TRBV6-2 or TRBV6-3 and TRBJ2-1; TCRdb calls TRBD2, which cannot be checked without DNA. This CDR3 has 14 amino acids. Germline V gives CDR1 MNHEY, CDR2 SVGEGT. CDR3 sequence: CASSLIAGVGEQFF.

The V call is TRBV7-9, the J call TRBJ2-3; the TCRdb D gene call, TRBD2, has no DNA to confirm it. Germline-derived CDR1 and CDR2 are SEHNR and FQNEAQ (reference sequence). CDR3 length: 15 amino acids. The CDR3: CASLASSWITDTQYF.

The CDR3: CASSREMLRETDTQYF. V is TRBV10-1 and J is TRBJ2-3; TCRdb gives TRBD2 as the D gene, but with no DNA this cannot be confirmed. The CDR3 runs to 16 residues. Germline V CDR1 and CDR2: WNHNN, SYGVQD (reference sequence).

The V gene is TRBV12-3 or TRBV12-4, the J gene TRBJ2-1; without DNA, the TCRdb call of TRBD2 cannot be checked. This CDR3 has 14 residues. This CDR3 is CASTGAGNYNEQFF.

The J gene is TRBJ2-2, the V gene TRBV7-3; without DNA, the TCRdb call of TRBD2 cannot be checked. This CDR3 spans 15 amino acids. Germline CDR1 is SGHTA and CDR2 is FQGTGA. CDR3 in amino acids: CASSLGLAGFGELFF.

The genes are TRBV29-1 and TRBJ2-4; no DNA is available, so the TRBD1 call from TCRdb remains unchecked. The germline gives CDR1 SQVTM, CDR2 ANQGSEA. The CDR3 runs to 15 residues. The CDR3 reads CSVEEAIPSKNIQYF.

The V and J genes are TRBV6-1 and TRBJ2-7; TCRdb returns TRBD1, unconfirmable since there is no DNA. This CDR3 has 14 amino acids. Germline-derived CDR1 and CDR2 are MNHNS and SASEGT. CDR3 residues: CASRSQGSTVEQYF.

V and J are TRBV20-1 and TRBJ1-4. This CDR3 spans 15 amino acids. Germline CDR1 is DFQATT and CDR2 is SNEGSKA (reference sequence). The CDR3 region is CSARASGITNEKLFF.

The rearrangement uses TRBV4-3 and TRBJ2-2; TCRdb reports TRBD1, a call that lacks DNA to check it against. This CDR3 region has 18 residues. Germline CDR1 and CDR2: LGHNA and YSLEER. The CDR3 region is CASSQDIPLDIGTGELFF.

This chain links TRBV6-2 or TRBV6-3 with TRBJ2-3; TCRdb's D call, TRBD1, is unchecked because there is no DNA. Germline V gene sequence: CDR1 MNHEY, CDR2 SVGEGT. CDR3 length equals 17 residues. CDR3 sequence reads: CASGTGGPRRARDTQYF.

This chain uses TRBV10-3 with TRBJ1-1. Germline V gives CDR1 ENHRY, CDR2 SYGVKD. The CDR3 sequence is 19 residues long. CDR3 protein: CAISQTQGGATTPNTEAFF.

The J gene is TRBJ1-3, the V gene TRBV9; TCRdb indicates TRBD1, and absent DNA this call remains unverified. Per the germline V gene, CDR1 is SGDLS and CDR2 is YYNGEE. CDR3 length: 14 amino acids. The CDR3 sequence is CASQPTGGRNTIYF.

This CDR3 is CASSPVLGQGSGANVLTF. The chain combines TRBV4-3 with TRBJ2-6. The CDR3 totals 18 residues. The germline gives CDR1 LGHNA, CDR2 YSLEER.

This chain uses TRBV5-1 with TRBJ2-2. The length of the CDR3 is 18 residues. Looked up from germline, CDR1 is SGHRS and CDR2 is YFSETQ. This CDR3 is CASSLAPRILSNTGELFF.

The chain is built from TRBV12-3 or TRBV12-4 and TRBJ2-1; TCRdb reports TRBD2, a call that lacks DNA to check it against. This CDR3 region has 17 residues. CDR3 protein: CASSRRLAGEKKDEQFF.

The chain is built from TRBV20-1 and TRBJ1-2; TCRdb outputs TRBD1, but without DNA this stays unchecked. CDR1 and CDR2 from the germline V gene are DFQATT and SNEGSKA (reference sequence). The CDR3 runs to 14 residues. The CDR3 protein is CSANPGGTNYGYTF.

The rearrangement joins TRBV12-3 or TRBV12-4 to TRBJ2-1; without DNA, the TCRdb call of TRBD1 cannot be checked. This CDR3 is 14 amino acids long. The CDR3 reads CASTAGQGNNEQFF.

The chain has TRBV5-1 and TRBJ2-1; the D gene TCRdb calls, TRBD2, cannot be checked with no DNA. The CDR3 is 17 residues long. Germline lookup yields CDR1 SGHRS and CDR2 YFSETQ. The CDR3 protein is CASSLVAGGTSYNEQFF.

The rearrangement links TRBV12-3 or TRBV12-4 to TRBJ1-1; the TCRdb call, TRBD1, lacks DNA for checking. This CDR3 contains 13 residues. The CDR3 reads CASSSIRVSEAFF.

The chain combines TRBV20-1 with TRBJ2-1; TCRdb indicates TRBD2, and absent DNA this call remains unverified. This CDR3 has 15 residues. Germline V gene sequence: CDR1 DFQATT, CDR2 SNEGSKA (reference sequence). This chain's CDR3 is CSARDDAGGINEQFF.

This chain joins TRBV14 and TRBJ2-7; checking the TCRdb D call of TRBD1 is not possible without DNA. This CDR3 region has 16 residues. The germline gives CDR1 SGHDN, CDR2 FVKESK. CDR3 in amino acids: CASSPRTVHGTYEQYF.